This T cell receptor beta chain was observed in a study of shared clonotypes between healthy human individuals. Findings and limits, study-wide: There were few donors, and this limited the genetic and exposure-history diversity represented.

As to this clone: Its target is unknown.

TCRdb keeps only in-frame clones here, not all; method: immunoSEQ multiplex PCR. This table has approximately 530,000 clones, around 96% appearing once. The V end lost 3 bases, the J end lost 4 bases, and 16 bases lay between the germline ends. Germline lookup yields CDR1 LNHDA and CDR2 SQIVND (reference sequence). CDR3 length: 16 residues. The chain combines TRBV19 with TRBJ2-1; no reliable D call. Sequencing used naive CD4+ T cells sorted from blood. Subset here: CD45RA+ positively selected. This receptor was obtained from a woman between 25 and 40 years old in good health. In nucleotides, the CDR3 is TGTGCCAGTAGTATCGAGGTGGTCGACCCGTACAATGAGCAGTTCTTC. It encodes CASSIEVVDPYNEQFF.